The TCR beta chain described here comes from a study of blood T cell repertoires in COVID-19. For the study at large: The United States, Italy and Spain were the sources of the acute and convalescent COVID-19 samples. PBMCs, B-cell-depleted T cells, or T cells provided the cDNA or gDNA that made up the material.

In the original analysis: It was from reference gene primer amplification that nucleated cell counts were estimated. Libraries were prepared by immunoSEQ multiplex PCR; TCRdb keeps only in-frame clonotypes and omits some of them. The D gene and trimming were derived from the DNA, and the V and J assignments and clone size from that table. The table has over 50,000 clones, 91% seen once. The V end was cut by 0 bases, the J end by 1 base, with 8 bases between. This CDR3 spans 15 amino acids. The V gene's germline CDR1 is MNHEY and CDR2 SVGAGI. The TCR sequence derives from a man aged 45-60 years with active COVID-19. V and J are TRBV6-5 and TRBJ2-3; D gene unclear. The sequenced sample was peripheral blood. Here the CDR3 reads CASSYSAGRTDTQYF. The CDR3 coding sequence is TGTGCCAGCAGTTACTCGGCAGGCCGCACAGATACGCAGTATTTT.